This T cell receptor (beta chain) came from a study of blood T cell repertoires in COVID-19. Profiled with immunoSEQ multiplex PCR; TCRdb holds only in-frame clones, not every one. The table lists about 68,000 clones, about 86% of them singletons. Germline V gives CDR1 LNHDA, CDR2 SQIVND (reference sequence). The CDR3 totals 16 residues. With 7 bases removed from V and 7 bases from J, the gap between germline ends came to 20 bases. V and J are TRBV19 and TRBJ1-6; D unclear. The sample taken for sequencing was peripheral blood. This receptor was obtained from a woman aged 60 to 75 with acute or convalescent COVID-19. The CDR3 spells CASIRGPSTPNSPLHF. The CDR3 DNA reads TGTGCCAGTATAAGAGGGCCTTCAACCCCCAATTCACCCCTCCACTTT.